The 26 T cell receptor beta chains listed next were all sequenced from one sample in a study of identical twins. TCRdb analysed the 5' RACE reads with MiXCR anew, one entry per CDR3 protein. The table has approximately 630,000 distinct CDR3 sequences, about 7% seen once. The same data also contributed to another study, on yellow fever vaccine responses in identical twins.

Sequenced input: PBMCs. These TCRs come from a young woman in good health.

This clonotype occurred a few times. The gene calls are TRBV20-1 and TRBJ2-3; 10 bases fit TRBD2. Trimming at V came to 3 bases and at J to 6 bases, leaving 6 bases not matched to a gene. Germline V gene data show CDR1 as DFQATT and CDR2 as SNEGSKA (reference sequence). This CDR3 has 14 residues. Here the CDR3 reads CSARKREGADTQYF. The CDR3 bases are TGCAGTGCTAGGAAGCGGGAGGGGGCTGATACGCAGTATTTT.

This clonotype turned up a few times. The J gene is TRBJ1-1, the V gene TRBV29-1, with D perhaps TRBD1 (5 bases). Trimming shortened V by 6 bases and J by 8 bases, and 13 bases separated the two germline ends. Germline CDR1 and CDR2: SQVTM and ANQGSEA. The CDR3 is 11 amino acids. CDR3 coding DNA: TGCAGCGTCCTGGGGCAGGGAGAAGCTTTCTTT. Protein sequence: CSVLGQGEAFF.

The table lists this clonotype with a few counts. The V call is TRBV7-2, the J call TRBJ2-2; D might be TRBD2 (5 bases). Germline CDR1 reads SGHTA; CDR2 reads FQGNSA. CDR3 size: 16 residues. Trimming stripped 1 base from V and 4 bases from J, with 13 bases between. CDR3 sequence: CASSLVTGKFTGELFF. The CDR3 region has the DNA TGTGCCAGCAGCTTAGTAACGGGAAAGTTCACCGGGGAGCTGTTTTTT. Full variable domain (rest looked up from reference TRBV7-2 and TRBJ2-2): GAGVSQSPSNKVTEKGKDVELRCDPISGHTALYWYRQSLGQGLEFLIYFQGNSAPDKSGLPSDRFSAERTGGSVSTLTIQRTQQEDSAVYLCASSLVTGKFTGELFFGEGSRLTVL.

This clonotype was counted a few times. The J gene is TRBJ2-4, the V gene TRBV24-1; 11 bases match TRBD1. This CDR3 contains 16 residues. CDR1 and CDR2 (germline): KGHDR, SFDVKD. Trimming at V came to 4 bases and at J to 6 bases, leaving 7 bases not matched to a gene. For the CDR3, the DNA is TGTGCCACCAGTGAAGGTCAGGACAGGGGGCGAAACATTCAGTACTTC. Residues: CATSEGQDRGRNIQYF.

The chain couples TRBV10-3 to TRBJ1-2; no clear D. Germline CDR1 and CDR2: ENHRY and SYGVKD. The CDR3 totals 13 residues. Trimming took 1 base from V and 4 from J, leaving 7 bases between them. In DNA form, the CDR3 reads TGTGCCATCAGTGAGTACGGTTCCTATGGCTACACCTTC. Its translation is CAISEYGSYGYTF.

This chain uses TRBV20-1 with TRBJ1-5; D remains unclear. CDR3 length: 12 residues. CDR1 is DFQATT, CDR2 SNEGSKA, per germline (reference sequence). V was clipped by 2 bases and J by 12 bases, with 14 bases between them. CDR3 coding DNA: TGCAGTGCTAGACCAATGAGTGAGGTCCAGCATTTT. Translation gives CSARPMSEVQHF.

This clonotype occurred many times. This chain joins TRBV12-3 or TRBV12-4 and TRBJ2-1; D might be TRBD2 (6 bases). V was clipped by 3 bases and J by 9 bases, with 12 bases between them. This CDR3 is 13 amino acids long. The CDR3 DNA reads TGTGCCAGCAGTTTGCGGGGCCTGGGTGAGCAGTTCTTC. Translating gives CASSLRGLGEQFF.

This clonotype was observed many times. The chain has TRBV12-3 or TRBV12-4 and TRBJ2-4; 7 bases fit TRBD1. This CDR3 has 14 amino acids. The V and J ends lost 5 bases and 6 bases, in that order; junction bases with no gene match: 7. CDR3 bases: TGTGCCAGCAGTGGCCGGACAGGCTTAAACATTCAGTACTTC. It translates to CASSGRTGLNIQYF.

This clonotype came up many times. The rearrangement uses TRBV5-5 and TRBJ2-7, with a tentative D call TRBD2 (6 bases). V was cut by 3 bases and J by 0 bases, with 10 bases left in between. Germline V lookup: CDR1 SGHKS, CDR2 YYEKEE (reference sequence). The CDR3 runs 14 residues. CDR3 sequence (DNA): TGTGCCAGCAGCTCACTCGGGAGCTCCTACGAGCAGTACGTC. As protein: CASSSLGSSYEQYV.

This clonotype was seen a few times. The chain employs TRBV2 and TRBJ2-5, with D unclear. Per germline, CDR1 SNHLY and CDR2 FYNNEI. Trimming took 3 bases from V and 1 from J, leaving 6 bases between them. This CDR3 has 13 amino acids. The CDR3 sequence is CASSDKPQETQYF. DNA of the CDR3: TGTGCCAGCAGTGACAAACCCCAAGAGACCCAGTACTTC.

About this clonotype: A much bigger clone sits one base away, suggesting this may be a read error. V usage is TRBV5-1 and J usage is TRBJ2-1, with D possibly matching TRBD1 (6 bases). Germline CDR1 is SGHRS and CDR2 is YFSETQ. Trimming left V 1 base short and J 4 bases short, with 15 bases between. The CDR3 is 16 residues long. The CDR3: CASSLTGTWEYNEQFF. The CDR3 region has the DNA TGCGCCAGCAGCTTGACCGGGACATGGGAATACAATGAGCAGTTCTTC.

This clonotype occurred many times. The chain is built from TRBV12-3 or TRBV12-4 and TRBJ2-1; 9 nucleotides agree with TRBD2. The length of the CDR3 is 11 residues. Germline trimming cut 6 bases from V and 12 bases from J; bases unmatched to any gene: 3. Here the CDR3 reads CASSSTSGQFF. The CDR3 DNA follows: TGTGCCAGCAGCTCGACTAGCGGGCAGTTCTTC.

The rearrangement joins TRBV14 to TRBJ2-5; TRBD2 agrees at 9 bases. V shed 8 bases and J 5 bases; nucleotides not matched to a gene: 6. Germline CDR1 is SGHDN and CDR2 is FVKESK. This CDR3 region has 13 residues. CDR3 sequence (DNA): TGTGCCAGCCGCGGGGGGGCCGAGGAGACCCAGTACTTC. The encoded protein is CASRGGAEETQYF.

This clonotype was counted ten times or more. The V and J genes are TRBV20-1 and TRBJ1-4, with D maybe TRBD1 (5 bases). The germline gives CDR1 DFQATT, CDR2 SNEGSKA (reference sequence). The CDR3 length is 14 residues. V lost 0 bases, J lost 12 bases, and 17 bases lay in between. The CDR3 spells CSARDAGPGRELFF. The CDR3 DNA is TGCAGTGCTAGAGATGCAGGGCCGGGGAGGGAACTGTTTTTT.

This clonotype occurred a few times. The chain links TRBV27 to TRBJ2-7; weak D call: TRBD1 (6 bases). This CDR3 spans 15 amino acids. Trimming shortened V by 5 bases and J by 5 bases, and 19 bases separated the two germline ends. Germline V gene sequence: CDR1 MNHEY, CDR2 SMNVEV (reference sequence). The CDR3 region is CASSPLRQVGNEQYV. The CDR3 DNA is TGTGCCAGCAGTCCCCTTCGACAGGTGGGGAACGAGCAGTACGTC.

The V gene is TRBV12-3 or TRBV12-4, the J gene TRBJ2-1; 8 nucleotides align to TRBD1. The J segment lost 9 bases and the V segment lost 7 bases, leaving 8 bases of the junction unmatched. The CDR3 is 13 amino acids. DNA for the CDR3: TGTGCCAGCAACCAGGACAGGGTGAGTGAGCAGTTCTTC. It is translated as CASNQDRVSEQFF.

The table lists this clonotype with many counts. V and J are TRBV5-1 and TRBJ2-3; D remains ambiguous. The CDR3 totals 12 residues. Trimming pared 1 base from V and 2 bases from J, leaving 2 bases between. Germline CDR1 reads SGHRS; CDR2 reads YFSETQ. CDR3 nucleotide sequence: TGCGCCAGCAGCTTGAACACAGATACGCAGTATTTT. As protein: CASSLNTDTQYF.

There are many counts of this clonotype. This chain uses TRBV10-3 with TRBJ2-1; the D call may be TRBD1 or TRBD2 (5 bases each). Trimming shortened V by 6 bases and J by 5 bases, and 23 bases separated the two germline ends. The CDR3 is 17 amino acids. In germline, CDR1 is ENHRY, CDR2 SYGVKD. The CDR3 loop is CAIRGTLGATTNNEQFF. CDR3 sequence (DNA): TGTGCCATCAGAGGGACCCTCGGGGCTACAACAAACAATGAGCAGTTCTTC.

This clonotype was counted a few times. The chain has TRBV5-1 and TRBJ2-1, with 8 bases fitting TRBD2. The germline CDR1 and CDR2 sequences are SGHRS and YFSETQ. CDR3 length equals 15 residues. Losses at the gene ends were 0 bases for V and 8 bases for J; bases not matched to a gene: 7. The CDR3 DNA sequence: TGCGCCAGCAGCTTGGTCAGCGGGGGCCCCTATGAGCAGTTCTTC. This translates into CASSLVSGGPYEQFF.

In this sample, this clonotype turned up a few times. The gene calls are TRBV10-3 and TRBJ1-4, with D hard to call. The germline V and J ends were trimmed by 2 bases and 5 bases, with 9 bases remaining between them. Germline CDR1 and CDR2: ENHRY and SYGVKD. The CDR3 loop spans 14 amino acids. CDR3 residues: CAISEGRMNEKLFF. CDR3 DNA: TGTGCCATCAGTGAGGGACGGATGAATGAAAAACTGTTTTTT.

This clonotype has at least ten counts. The gene calls are TRBV12-3 or TRBV12-4 and TRBJ1-1, with D possibly matching TRBD1 (5 bases). CDR3 length: 14 amino acids. V lost 2 bases and J 2 bases, leaving 9 bases between the germline ends. The CDR3 spells CASSLWTINTEAFF. CDR3 nucleotide sequence: TGTGCCAGCAGTTTATGGACAATAAACACTGAAGCTTTCTTT.

There are a few counts of this clonotype. V is TRBV12-3 or TRBV12-4 and J is TRBJ2-1; D is ambiguous. Deletions cut 2 bases from V and 12 bases from J, with 8 bases between. The CDR3 sequence is 11 residues long. This CDR3 is CASSLNLRQFF. CDR3 bases: TGTGCCAGCAGTTTAAACTTACGGCAGTTCTTC.

This clonotype was observed a handful of times. The chain has TRBV12-3 or TRBV12-4 and TRBJ2-1; 11 bases line up with TRBD2. The V and J ends lost 5 bases and 6 bases, in that order; junction bases with no gene match: 6. The CDR3 is made up of 15 amino acids. The CDR3 region has the DNA TGTGCCAGCAGTCATAGCGGGAGGGCCCTCAATGAGCAGTTCTTC. It translates to CASSHSGRALNEQFF.

This clonotype has at least ten counts. This chain joins TRBV5-1 and TRBJ2-7; the D is unclear. The CDR3 has 12 amino acids. CDR1 and CDR2 (germline): SGHRS, YFSETQ. V was clipped by 4 bases and J by 3 bases, with 8 bases between them. For the CDR3, the DNA is TGCGCCAGCAGCCCGGACGGCTACGAGCAGTACTTC. This gives the protein CASSPDGYEQYF.

The sample holds many counts of this clonotype. The rearrangement joins TRBV12-3 or TRBV12-4 to TRBJ1-3; unclear D gene. This CDR3 is 14 amino acids long. V lost 6 bases to trimming and J lost 0 bases, with 9 bases between them. The CDR3 loop reads CASRDRSSGNTIYF. The CDR3, as DNA: TGTGCCAGCAGGGACCGAAGCTCTGGAAACACCATATATTTT.

This clonotype turned up a few times. The J gene is TRBJ1-2, the V gene TRBV7-9; D unresolved. CDR1 SEHNR and CDR2 FQNEAQ come from the germline V gene (reference sequence). Between the trimmed V and J ends, which lost 1 base and 3 bases, there was a span of 12 bases. The CDR3 has 15 amino acids. CDR3 DNA: TGTGCCAGCAGCTTAGTCTCCGGGAGGGACTATGGCTACACCTTC. Amino acids: CASSLVSGRDYGYTF.